The rows below give T cell receptor beta chains drawn from one sample of a study of response to subunit inactivated influenza vaccine. TCRdb independently ran MiXCR on the RT-PCR reads; one entry per CDR3 protein. Here the sample spans 860,000 or so distinct CDR3 sequences, about 20% being singletons. Sequenced material: PBMCs from blood, taken 4 to 6 days after vaccination. Receptors were obtained from a man aged 50-60 years who received an inactivated influenza vaccine. CDR3s include the opening cysteine and the closing phenylalanine or tryptophan.

V gene	J gene	CDR3 protein
TRBV10-2	TRBJ1-4	CASSGSGRGPEKLFF
TRBV4-3	TRBJ2-1	CASSQGDWGANEQFF
TRBV4-3	TRBJ1-6	CASSQGLQGYNSPLHF
TRBV6-5	TRBJ2-7	CASSYGLELAGLEQYF
TRBV2	TRBJ2-4	CASRDLAKNIQYF
TRBV10-2	TRBJ1-3	CASSEDGGLISSGNTIYF
TRBV9	TRBJ1-2	CASSVGGGLGGYTF
TRBV5-5	TRBJ1-6	CASSSTGVPHNSPLHF
TRBV7-2	TRBJ2-5	CASSLGVSREETQYF
TRBV12-3/TRBV12-4	TRBJ1-1	CASSSRAALNTEAFF
TRBV12-3/TRBV12-4	TRBJ1-2	CASRPIGTGVHGYTF
TRBV4-3	TRBJ2-1	CASSQGGGPYNEQFF
TRBV7-8	TRBJ2-3	CASSLDAGTDTQYF
TRBV10-3	TRBJ2-2	CAIRVLSNTGELFF
TRBV12-3/TRBV12-4	TRBJ2-5	CASSLAGLAGVETQYF
TRBV5-5	TRBJ1-4	CASSPTGLFGEKLFF
TRBV4-3	TRBJ2-7	CASSQARQSSYEQYF
TRBV6-2/TRBV6-3	TRBJ2-1	CASSYLASGYNEQFF
TRBV20-1	TRBJ2-3	CSAHRGFPGTDTQYF
TRBV5-5	TRBJ1-2	CASSLEAGPNYGYTF
TRBV29-1	TRBJ2-7	CSVETSGTYEQYF
TRBV3-1	TRBJ2-5	CASSQDPANQETQYF
TRBV12-3/TRBV12-4	TRBJ1-4	CASTGTPLGEKLFF
TRBV7-2	TRBJ2-7	CASRVVGGPHEQYF
TRBV12-3/TRBV12-4	TRBJ1-3	CASSLRQGNTIYF
TRBV4-3	TRBJ2-1	CASSQDGRGLVRNEQFF
TRBV7-9	TRBJ1-1	CASSLVSGRSTEAFF
TRBV5-1	TRBJ2-7	CASRDVGGFFYEQYF
TRBV20-1	TRBJ2-1	CSARDGTKDGVF
TRBV3-1	TRBJ1-6	CASGGWSSPLHF
TRBV11-1	TRBJ2-1	CASSPERVTGLRYNEQFF
TRBV10-1	TRBJ2-5	CASSEAVQGTQYF
TRBV4-3	TRBJ2-3	CASSPSYATDTQYF
TRBV20-1	TRBJ2-7	CSARDFPRLGPYEQYF